This T cell receptor beta chain was observed in a study of blood T cell repertoires in COVID-19. Many counts were recorded for this clone. The repertoire was sequenced with immunoSEQ multiplex PCR; TCRdb's copy has only in-frame clones and lacks some. The sample gives some 75,000 clones, around 80% of which show up once; 20% is in the top ten. V was clipped by 4 bases and J by 1 base; unmatched bases: 0. Germline values: CDR1 WNHNN, CDR2 SYGVQD (reference sequence). The CDR3 extends over 13 amino acids. This chain links TRBV10-1 with TRBJ2-7, with 8 bases lining up with TRBD1. The sample was peripheral blood. This sequence originates from a woman aged 80 or older with active or convalescent COVID-19. CDR3 residues: CASSGTGSYEQYF. The CDR3 DNA reads as TGCGCCAGCAGTGGGACAGGGTCCTACGAGCAGTACTTC.